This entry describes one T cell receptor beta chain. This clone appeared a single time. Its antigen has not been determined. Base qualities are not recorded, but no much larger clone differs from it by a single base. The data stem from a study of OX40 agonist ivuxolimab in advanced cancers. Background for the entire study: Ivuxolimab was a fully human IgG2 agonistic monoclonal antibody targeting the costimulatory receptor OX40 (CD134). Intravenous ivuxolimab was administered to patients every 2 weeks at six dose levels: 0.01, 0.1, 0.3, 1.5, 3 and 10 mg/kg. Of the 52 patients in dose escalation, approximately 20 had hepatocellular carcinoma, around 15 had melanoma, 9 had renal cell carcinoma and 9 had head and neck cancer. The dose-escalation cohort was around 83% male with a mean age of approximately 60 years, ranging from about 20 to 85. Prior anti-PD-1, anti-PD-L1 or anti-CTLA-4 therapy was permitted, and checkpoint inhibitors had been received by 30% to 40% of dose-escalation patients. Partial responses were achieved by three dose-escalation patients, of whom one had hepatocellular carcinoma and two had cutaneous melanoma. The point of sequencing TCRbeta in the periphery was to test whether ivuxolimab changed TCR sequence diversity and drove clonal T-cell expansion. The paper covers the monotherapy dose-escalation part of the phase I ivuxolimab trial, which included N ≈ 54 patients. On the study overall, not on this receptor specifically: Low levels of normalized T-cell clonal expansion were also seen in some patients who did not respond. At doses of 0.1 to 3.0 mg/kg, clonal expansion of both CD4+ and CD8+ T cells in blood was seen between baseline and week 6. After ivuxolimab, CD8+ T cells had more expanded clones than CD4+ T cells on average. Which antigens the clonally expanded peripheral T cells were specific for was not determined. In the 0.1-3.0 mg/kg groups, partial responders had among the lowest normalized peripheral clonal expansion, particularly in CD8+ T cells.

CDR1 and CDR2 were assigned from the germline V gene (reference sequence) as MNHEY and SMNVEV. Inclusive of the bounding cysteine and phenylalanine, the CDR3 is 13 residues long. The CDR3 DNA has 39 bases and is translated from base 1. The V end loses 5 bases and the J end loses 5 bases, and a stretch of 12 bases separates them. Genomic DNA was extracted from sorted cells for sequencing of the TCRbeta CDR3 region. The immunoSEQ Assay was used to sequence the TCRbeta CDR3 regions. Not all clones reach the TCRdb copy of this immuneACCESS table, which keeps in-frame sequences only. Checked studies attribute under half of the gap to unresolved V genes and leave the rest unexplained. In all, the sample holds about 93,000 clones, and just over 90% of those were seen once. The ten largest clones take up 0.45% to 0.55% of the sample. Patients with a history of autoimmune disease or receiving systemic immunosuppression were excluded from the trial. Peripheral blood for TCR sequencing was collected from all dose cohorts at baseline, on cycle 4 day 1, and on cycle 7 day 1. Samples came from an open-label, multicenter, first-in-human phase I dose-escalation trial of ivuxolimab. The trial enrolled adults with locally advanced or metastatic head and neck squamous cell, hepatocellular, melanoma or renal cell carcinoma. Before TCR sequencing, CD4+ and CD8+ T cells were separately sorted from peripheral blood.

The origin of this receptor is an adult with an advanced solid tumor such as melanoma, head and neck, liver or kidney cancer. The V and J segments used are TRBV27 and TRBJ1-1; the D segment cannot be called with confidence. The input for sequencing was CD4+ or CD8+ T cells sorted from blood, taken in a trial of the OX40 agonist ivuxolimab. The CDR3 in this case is CASSPGPGTEAFF. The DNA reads TGTGCCAGCAGTCCGGGTCCCGGGACTGAAGCTTTCTTT.